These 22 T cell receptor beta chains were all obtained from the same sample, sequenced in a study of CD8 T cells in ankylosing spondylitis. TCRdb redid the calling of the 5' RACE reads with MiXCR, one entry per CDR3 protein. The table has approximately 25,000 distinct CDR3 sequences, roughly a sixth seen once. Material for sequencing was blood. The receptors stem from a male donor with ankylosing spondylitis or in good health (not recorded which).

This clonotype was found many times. The DNA of the CDR3 is TGTGCCAGCAGTGGGGGGACTAGCGTGTACGAGCAGTACTTC. This encodes CASSGGTSVYEQYF. This chain connects TRBV27 to TRBJ2-7; TRBD2 matches 10 bases. This CDR3 comprises 14 residues. V lost 5 bases to trimming and J lost 4 bases; unmatched junction nucleotides: 5. The germline gives CDR1 MNHEY, CDR2 SMNVEV (reference sequence).

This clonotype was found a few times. DNA for the CDR3: TGTGCCAGCAGCTTAACGCTCTCCCGGACAGATACGCAGTATTTT. Its protein product is CASSLTLSRTDTQYF. The gene calls are TRBV7-3 and TRBJ2-3; D gene ambiguous. Germline CDR1 SGHTA, CDR2 FQGTGA. The CDR3 loop spans 15 amino acids. The V end lost 0 bases, the J end lost 3 bases, and 10 bases lay between the germline ends. The full variable domain, in which reference TRBV7-3 and TRBJ2-3 provide the parts outside the CDR3, is GAGVSQTPSNKVTEKGKYVELRCDPISGHTALYWYRQSLGQGPEFLIYFQGTGAADDSGLPNDRFFAVRPEGSVSTLKIQRTERGDSAVYLCASSLTLSRTDTQYFGPGTRLTVL.

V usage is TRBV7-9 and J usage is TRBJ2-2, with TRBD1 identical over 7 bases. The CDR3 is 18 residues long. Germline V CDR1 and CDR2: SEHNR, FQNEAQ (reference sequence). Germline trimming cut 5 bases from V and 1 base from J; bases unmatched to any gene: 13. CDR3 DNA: TGTGCCAGCAGCCCTCTCTTGAGGGGGCCTAGGAACACCGGGGAGCTGTTTTTT. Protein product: CASSPLLRGPRNTGELFF.

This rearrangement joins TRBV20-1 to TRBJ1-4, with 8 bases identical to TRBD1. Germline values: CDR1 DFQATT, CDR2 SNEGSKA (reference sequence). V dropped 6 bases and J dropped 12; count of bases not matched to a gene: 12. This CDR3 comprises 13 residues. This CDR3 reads CSANVPGQDELFF. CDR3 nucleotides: TGCAGTGCCAACGTCCCGGGACAGGACGAACTGTTTTTT.

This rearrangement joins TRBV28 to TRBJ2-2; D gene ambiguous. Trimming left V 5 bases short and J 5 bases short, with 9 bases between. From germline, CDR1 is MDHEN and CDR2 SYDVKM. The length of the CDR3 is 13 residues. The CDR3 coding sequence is TGTGCCAGCAGTCCGCCCGTAACCGGGGAGCTGTTTTTT. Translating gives CASSPPVTGELFF.

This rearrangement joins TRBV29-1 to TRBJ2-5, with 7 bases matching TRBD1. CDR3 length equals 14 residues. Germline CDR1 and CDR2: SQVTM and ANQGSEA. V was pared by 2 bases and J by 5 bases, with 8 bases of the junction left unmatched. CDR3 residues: CSVEPQDRFETQYF. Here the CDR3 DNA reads TGCAGCGTTGAACCACAGGACAGGTTTGAGACCCAGTACTTC.

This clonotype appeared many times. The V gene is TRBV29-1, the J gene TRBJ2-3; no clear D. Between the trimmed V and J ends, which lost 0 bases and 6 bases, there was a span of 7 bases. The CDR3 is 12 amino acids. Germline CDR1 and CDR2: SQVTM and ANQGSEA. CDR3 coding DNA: TGCAGCGTTGAAGACGCGTGGGATACGCAGTATTTT. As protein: CSVEDAWDTQYF.

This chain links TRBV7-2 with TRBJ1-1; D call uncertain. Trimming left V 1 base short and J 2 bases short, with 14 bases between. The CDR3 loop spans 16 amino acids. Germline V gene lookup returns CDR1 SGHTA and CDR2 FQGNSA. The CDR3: CASSLVGGSGNTEAFF. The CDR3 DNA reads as TGTGCCAGCAGCTTAGTGGGAGGGTCGGGTAACACTGAAGCTTTCTTT.

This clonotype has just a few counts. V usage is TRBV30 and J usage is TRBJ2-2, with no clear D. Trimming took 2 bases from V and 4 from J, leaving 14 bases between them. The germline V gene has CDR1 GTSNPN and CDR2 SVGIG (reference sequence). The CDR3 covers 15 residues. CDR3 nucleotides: TGTGCCTGGAGTCCCCTCGATAGATCCACCGGGGAGCTGTTTTTT. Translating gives CAWSPLDRSTGELFF. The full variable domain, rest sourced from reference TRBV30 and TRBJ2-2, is SQTIHQWPATLVQPVGSPLSLECTVEGTSNPNLYWYRQAAGRGLQLLFYSVGIGQISSEVPQNLSASRPQDRQFILSSKKLLLSDSGFYLCAWSPLDRSTGELFFGEGSRLTVL.

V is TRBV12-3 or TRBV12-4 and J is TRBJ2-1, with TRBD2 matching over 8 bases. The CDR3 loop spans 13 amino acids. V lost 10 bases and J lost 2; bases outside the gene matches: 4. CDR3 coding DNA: TGTGCCACCCTAGCGGGTCCCTACAATGAGCAGTTCTTC. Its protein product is CATLAGPYNEQFF.

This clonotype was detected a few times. CDR3 sequence reads: CAISGRNTGELFF. For the CDR3, the DNA is TGTGCCATCTCTGGCAGGAACACCGGGGAGCTGTTTTTT. The chain links TRBV28 to TRBJ2-2; D is unresolved. The CDR3 loop spans 13 amino acids. Trimming stripped 10 bases from V and 1 base from J, with 10 bases between. Germline V gives CDR1 MDHEN, CDR2 SYDVKM.

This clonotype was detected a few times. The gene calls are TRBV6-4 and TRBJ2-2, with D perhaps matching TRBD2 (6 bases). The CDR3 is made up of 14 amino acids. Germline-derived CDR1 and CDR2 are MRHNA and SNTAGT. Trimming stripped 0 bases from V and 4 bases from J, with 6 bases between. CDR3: CASSDSGGTGELFF. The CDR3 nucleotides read TGTGCCAGCAGTGACTCGGGGGGCACCGGGGAGCTGTTTTTT.

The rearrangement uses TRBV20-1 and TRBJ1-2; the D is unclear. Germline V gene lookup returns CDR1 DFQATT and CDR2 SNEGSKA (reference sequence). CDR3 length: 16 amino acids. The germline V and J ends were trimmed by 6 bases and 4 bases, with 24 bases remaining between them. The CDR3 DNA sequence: TGCAGTGCAGCCCGGGCGCCGGCCGATACACTCTATGGCTACACCTTC. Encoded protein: CSAARAPADTLYGYTF.

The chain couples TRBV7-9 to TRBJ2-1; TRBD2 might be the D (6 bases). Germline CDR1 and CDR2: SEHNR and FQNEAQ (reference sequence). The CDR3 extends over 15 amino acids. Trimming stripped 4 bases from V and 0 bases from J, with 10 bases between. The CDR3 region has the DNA TGTGCCAGCAGCTCTAGCGCTGGCTCCTACAATGAGCAGTTCTTC. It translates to CASSSSAGSYNEQFF. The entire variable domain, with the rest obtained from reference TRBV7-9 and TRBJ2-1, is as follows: DTGVSQNPRHKITKRGQNVTFRCDPISEHNRLYWYRQTLGQGPEFLTYFQNEAQLEKSRLLSDRFSAERPKGSFSTLEIQRTEQGDSAMYLCASSSSAGSYNEQFFGPGTRLTVL.

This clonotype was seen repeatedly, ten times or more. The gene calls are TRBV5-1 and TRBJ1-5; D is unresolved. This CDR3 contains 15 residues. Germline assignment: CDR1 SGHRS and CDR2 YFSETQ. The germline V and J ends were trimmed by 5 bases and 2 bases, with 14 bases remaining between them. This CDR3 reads CASRLEVGGNQPQHF. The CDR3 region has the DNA TGCGCCAGCAGACTTGAAGTGGGTGGCAATCAGCCCCAGCATTTT. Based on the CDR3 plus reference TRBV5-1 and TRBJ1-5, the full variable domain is KAGVTQTPRYLIKTRGQQVTLSCSPISGHRSVSWYQQTPGQGLQFLFEYFSETQRNKGNFPGRFSGRQFSNSRSEMNVSTLELGDSALYLCASRLEVGGNQPQHFGDGTRLSIL.

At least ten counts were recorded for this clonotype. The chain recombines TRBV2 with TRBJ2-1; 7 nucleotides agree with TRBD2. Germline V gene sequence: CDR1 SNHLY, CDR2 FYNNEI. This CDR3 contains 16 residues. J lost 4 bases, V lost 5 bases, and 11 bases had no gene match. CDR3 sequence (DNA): TGTGCCAGCAGTCCTCTGATAGCGGGCGCATACAATGAGCAGTTCTTC. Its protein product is CASSPLIAGAYNEQFF.

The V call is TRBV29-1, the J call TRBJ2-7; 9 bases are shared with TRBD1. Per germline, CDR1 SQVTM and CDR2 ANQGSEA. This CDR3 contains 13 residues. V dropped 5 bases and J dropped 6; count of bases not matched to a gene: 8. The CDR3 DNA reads TGCAGCGTTAGCACAGGGGGCGGGCTCGAGCAGTACTTC. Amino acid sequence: CSVSTGGGLEQYF.

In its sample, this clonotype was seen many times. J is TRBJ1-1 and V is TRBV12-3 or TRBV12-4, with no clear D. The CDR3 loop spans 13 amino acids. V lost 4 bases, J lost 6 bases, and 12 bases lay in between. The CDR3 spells CASSSQSWPEAFF. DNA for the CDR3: TGTGCCAGCAGTTCTCAGTCGTGGCCTGAAGCTTTCTTT.

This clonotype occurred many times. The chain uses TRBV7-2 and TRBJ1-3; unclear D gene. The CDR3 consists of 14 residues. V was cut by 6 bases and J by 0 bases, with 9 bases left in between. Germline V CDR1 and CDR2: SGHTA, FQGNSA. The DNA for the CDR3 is TGTGCCAGCAGGCCGCGGGTCTCTGGAAACACCATATATTTT. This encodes CASRPRVSGNTIYF.

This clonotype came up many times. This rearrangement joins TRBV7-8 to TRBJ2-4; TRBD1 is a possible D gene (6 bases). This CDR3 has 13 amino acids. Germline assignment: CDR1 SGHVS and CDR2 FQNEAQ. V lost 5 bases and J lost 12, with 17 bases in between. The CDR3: CASSTSRQAYQYF. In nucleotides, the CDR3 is TGTGCCAGCAGCACTTCGAGACAGGCATATCAGTACTTC.

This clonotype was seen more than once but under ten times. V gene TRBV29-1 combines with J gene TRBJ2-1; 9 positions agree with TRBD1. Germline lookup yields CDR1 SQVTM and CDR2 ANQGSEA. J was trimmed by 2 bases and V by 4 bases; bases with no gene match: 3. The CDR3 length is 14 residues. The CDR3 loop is CSVGTGVPYNEQFF. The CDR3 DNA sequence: TGCAGCGTTGGGACAGGGGTTCCCTACAATGAGCAGTTCTTC.

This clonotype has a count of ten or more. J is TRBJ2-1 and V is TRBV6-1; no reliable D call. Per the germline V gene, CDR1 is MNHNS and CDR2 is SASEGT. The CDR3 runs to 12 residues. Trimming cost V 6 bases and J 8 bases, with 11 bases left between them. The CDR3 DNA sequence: TGTGCCAGCAGAGTGATCGGCGATGAGCAGTTCTTC. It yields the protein CASRVIGDEQFF.